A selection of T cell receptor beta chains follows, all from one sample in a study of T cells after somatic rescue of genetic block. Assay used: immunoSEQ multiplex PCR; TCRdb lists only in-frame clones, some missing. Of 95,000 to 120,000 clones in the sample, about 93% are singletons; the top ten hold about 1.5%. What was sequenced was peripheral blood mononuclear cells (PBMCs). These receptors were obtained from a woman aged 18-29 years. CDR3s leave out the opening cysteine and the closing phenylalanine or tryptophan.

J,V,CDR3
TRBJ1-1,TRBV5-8,ASSSRRAGRLNTEAF
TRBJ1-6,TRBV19,ASTPGAAGSPLH
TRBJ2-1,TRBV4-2,ASSQDTNEQF
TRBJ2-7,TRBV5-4,ASSLVESYEQY
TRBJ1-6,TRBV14,ASSQEWPYNSPLH
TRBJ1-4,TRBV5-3,ARSLSHFGKLF
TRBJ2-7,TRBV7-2,ASSGRTAAPYEQY
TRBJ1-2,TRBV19,ASRQGIYPNYGYT
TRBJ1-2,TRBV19,ASSLSGMDNYGYT
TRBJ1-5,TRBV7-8,ASSLDRFQPQH
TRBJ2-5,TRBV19,ASSTPGLAGGLRETQY